What follows are 23 T cell receptor beta chains derived from one specimen sequenced in a study of identical twins. Each CDR3 protein is one row after TCRdb ran MiXCR on the 5' RACE reads. The sample contains fewer than 550,000 distinct CDR3 sequences, around 15% of which appear only once. The data also belong to a second study, concerning yellow fever vaccine responses in identical twins.

The material sequenced was CD4+ T cells sorted from blood. Receptors originate from a woman in her late teens or twenties in good health.

This clonotype was seen at least ten times. The chain joins TRBV27 to TRBJ2-7, with D possibly being TRBD2 (6 bases). Germline V gene data show CDR1 as MNHEY and CDR2 as SMNVEV (reference sequence). This CDR3 has 13 residues. The V end lost 3 bases, the J end lost 2 bases, and 8 bases lay between the germline ends. The CDR3 region has the DNA TGTGCCAGCAGTTTTGGAGGGACCTACGAGCAGTACTTC. Its protein is CASSFGGTYEQYF.

The table lists this clonotype with a few counts. The chain uses TRBV29-1 and TRBJ2-5; possible D gene TRBD2, 6 bases. This CDR3 region has 12 residues. Germline lookup yields CDR1 SQVTM and CDR2 ANQGSEA. The V end was cut by 3 bases, the J end by 5 bases, with 10 bases between. The CDR3 spells CSVEEGRETQYF. For the CDR3, the DNA is TGCAGCGTTGAGGAGGGGAGGGAGACCCAGTACTTC.

The chain couples TRBV20-1 to TRBJ2-3, with D possibly being TRBD1 (6 bases). CDR3 size: 16 residues. Germline V gives CDR1 DFQATT, CDR2 SNEGSKA (reference sequence). V lost 6 bases to trimming and J lost 4 bases, with 23 bases between them. The CDR3: CSAHRVELSWADTQYF. The CDR3 nucleotides are TGCAGTGCCCACAGGGTTGAACTAAGCTGGGCAGATACGCAGTATTTT.

The chain couples TRBV6-1 to TRBJ2-2, with 13 nucleotides matching TRBD2. The junction had 2 bases not matched to a gene; V was cut back by 3 bases and J by 4 bases. The germline V gene has CDR1 MNHNS and CDR2 SASEGT. The CDR3 extends over 16 amino acids. CDR3: CASSDRLAGGTGELFF. In nucleotides, the CDR3 is TGTGCCAGCAGTGATCGACTAGCGGGAGGCACCGGGGAGCTGTTTTTT.

This clonotype has just a few counts. The chain has TRBV24-1 and TRBJ2-7; D could derive from TRBD1 or TRBD2 (5 bases each). The V gene's germline CDR1 is KGHDR and CDR2 SFDVKD. The CDR3 loop spans 13 amino acids. V was shortened by 4 bases and J by 8 bases, with 14 bases between the two germline ends. The DNA for the CDR3 is TGTGCCACCAGTGAATCGGGACCGACCAAGCAGTACTTC. Translation gives CATSESGPTKQYF.

The J gene is TRBJ1-1, the V gene TRBV7-3; D not certain. Looked up from germline, CDR1 is SGHTA and CDR2 is FQGTGA. V was cut by 1 base and J by 2 bases, with 14 bases left in between. CDR3 size: 16 residues. CDR3 sequence: CASSLKPRDLNTEAFF. The CDR3 DNA reads as TGTGCCAGCAGCTTAAAGCCCAGAGATCTAAACACTGAAGCTTTCTTT.

The table lists this clonotype with a few counts. V and J are TRBV1 and TRBJ1-1; the table's D call TRBD1 went unverified against the DNA. TRBV1 is termed a pseudogene. This CDR3 comprises 15 residues. The DNA of the CDR3 is TGCACCAGCAGCCAAGATATGCAGGGTCGGGATCAAGCTTTCTTT. Translating gives CTSSQDMQGRDQAFF.

V gene TRBV21-1 combines with J gene TRBJ1-4; the tabulated D call, TRBD1, remains unverified against the DNA. TRBV21-1 is a known pseudogene. This CDR3 region has 14 residues. CDR3 coding DNA: TGTGCCAGCAGCCCCAAGGGGCGCAGGGGAAAACTGTTTTTT. This codes for CASSPKGRRGKLFF.

This clonotype appeared a few times. V is TRBV20-1 and J is TRBJ1-5, with TRBD1 identical over 10 bases. The germline CDR1 and CDR2 sequences are DFQATT and SNEGSKA (reference sequence). This CDR3 is built from 15 residues. J was trimmed by 0 bases and V by 6 bases; bases with no gene match: 5. CDR3 residues: CSAPGQGDSNQPQHF. In DNA, the CDR3 is TGCAGTGCGCCCGGACAGGGGGATAGCAATCAGCCCCAGCATTTT.

This clonotype was observed a few times. The junction does not match germline at one end; this may be a read error. The chain has TRBV7-7 and TRBJ2-1, with D hard to call. The CDR3 covers 13 residues. The germline gives CDR1 SSHAT, CDR2 FNYEAQ (reference sequence). The CDR3, as DNA: TGTGCTAGCAGCCGAGACACCTTCAATGAGCAGTTCTTC. Amino acids: CASSRDTFNEQFF. Filled out from reference TRBV7-7 and TRBJ2-1, the complete variable domain reads GAGVSQSPRYKVTKRGQDVTLRCDPISSHATLYWYQQALGQGPEFLTYFNYEAQPDKSGLPSDRFSAERPEGSISTLTIQRTEQRDSAMYRCASSRDTFNEQFFGPGTRLTVL.

In this sample, this clonotype turned up many times. The chain has TRBV5-1 and TRBJ2-7; TRBD1 matches 8 bases. Germline lookup yields CDR1 SGHRS and CDR2 YFSETQ. J gave up 6 bases and V 4 bases, and 9 bases lay outside the gene matches. CDR3 size: 14 residues. The CDR3 reads CASSLGQGGIEQYF. The CDR3 nucleotides read TGCGCCAGCAGCCTCGGACAGGGTGGGATCGAGCAGTACTTC.

This clonotype was observed at least ten times. The V gene is TRBV12-3 or TRBV12-4, the J gene TRBJ2-1; the match to TRBD2 covers 7 bases. The V and J ends lost 7 bases and 7 bases, in that order; junction bases with no gene match: 10. The CDR3 contains 14 residues. The CDR3 loop reads CASIDWGGRNEQFF. In nucleotides, the CDR3 is TGTGCCAGCATCGATTGGGGGGGGAGGAATGAGCAGTTCTTC.

At least ten counts were recorded for this clonotype. The chain recombines TRBV20-1 with TRBJ1-2; no reliable D call. Germline assignment: CDR1 DFQATT and CDR2 SNEGSKA (reference sequence). The CDR3 has 13 residues. CDR3 in amino acids: CSPELRAGYGYTF. In DNA, the CDR3 is TGCAGCCCTGAGCTAAGGGCGGGCTATGGCTACACCTTC.

CDR3 sequence: CASTQTGGGYNEQFF. The CDR3 DNA reads as TGTGCCAGCACCCAAACAGGGGGAGGCTACAATGAGCAGTTCTTC. This sequence joins TRBV5-6 and TRBJ2-1, with TRBD1 matching 8 bases. J gave up 3 bases and V 6 bases, and 8 bases lay outside the gene matches. This CDR3 is built from 15 residues. Germline-derived CDR1 and CDR2 are SGHDT and YYEEEE.

The chain combines TRBV3-1 with TRBJ2-3; D unresolved. V gave up 2 bases and J gave up 6 bases, with 6 bases separating them. There are 12 residues in the CDR3. The germline gives CDR1 LGHDT, CDR2 YNNKEL (reference sequence). The CDR3, as DNA: TGTGCCAGCAGCCAACTACGGGATACGCAGTATTTT. Its translation: CASSQLRDTQYF.

The chain links TRBV4-1 to TRBJ2-7; D possibly uses TRBD1 or TRBD2 (5 bases each). CDR3 length equals 14 residues. Trimming pared 1 base from V and 3 bases from J, leaving 10 bases between. CDR1 is MGHRA, CDR2 YSYEKL, per germline. CDR3 DNA: TGCGCCAGCAGCCAAGTAAGGGGAGACTACGAGCAGTACTTC. It encodes CASSQVRGDYEQYF.

This clonotype has a handful of counts. This chain uses TRBV7-2 with TRBJ2-5; 9 bases are a match to TRBD2. The J segment lost 2 bases and the V segment lost 5 bases, leaving 9 bases of the junction unmatched. CDR3 length equals 16 residues. Germline loops: CDR1 SGHTA, CDR2 FQGNSA. CDR3 loop: CASSRRGGGGQETQYF. Written as DNA, the CDR3 is TGTGCCAGCAGCAGGCGAGGCGGGGGGGGGCAAGAGACCCAGTACTTC. Combining the CDR3 with reference TRBV7-2 and TRBJ2-5 gives the whole variable domain GAGVSQSPSNKVTEKGKDVELRCDPISGHTALYWYRQSLGQGLEFLIYFQGNSAPDKSGLPSDRFSAERTGGSVSTLTIQRTQQEDSAVYLCASSRRGGGGQETQYFGPGTRLLVL.

This clonotype was picked up many times. The chain couples TRBV5-6 to TRBJ2-1, with D tentatively TRBD2 (7 bases). CDR1 is SGHDT, CDR2 YYEEEE, per germline. The CDR3 has 15 residues. V lost 6 bases to trimming and J lost 9 bases, with 22 bases between them. This CDR3 reads CASTLIGGAVGEQFF. CDR3 bases: TGTGCCAGCACCCTCATTGGGGGGGCGGTCGGTGAGCAGTTCTTC.

V is TRBV20-1 and J is TRBJ1-2, with D maybe TRBD1 (5 bases). V was trimmed by 1 base and J by 1 base, leaving 13 bases between them. The CDR3 sequence is 15 residues long. Germline V gene lookup returns CDR1 DFQATT and CDR2 SNEGSKA (reference sequence). The chain's CDR3 is CSARGDDRFNYGYTF. The DNA of the CDR3 is TGCAGTGCTAGAGGGGACGACCGATTTAACTATGGCTACACCTTC.

This rearrangement joins TRBV5-1 to TRBJ2-1; 12 positions match TRBD2. The CDR3 runs 15 residues. Trimming removed 4 bases from V and 5 bases from J; junction bases left unmatched: 4. CDR1 is SGHRS, CDR2 YFSETQ, per germline. The CDR3 sequence: CASSQRLAGDNEQFF. In DNA, the CDR3 is TGCGCCAGCAGCCAGAGACTAGCGGGGGACAATGAGCAGTTCTTC.

CDR3 sequence reads: CASSLGGSSNQPQHF. The CDR3 coding sequence is TGTGCCAGCAGCTTAGGCGGGAGTAGCAATCAGCCCCAGCATTTT. The chain is built from TRBV11-2 and TRBJ1-5; D remains ambiguous. This CDR3 spans 15 amino acids. Germline V gene lookup returns CDR1 SGHAT and CDR2 FQNNGV. The V gene lost 1 base and the J gene lost 0 bases, with 7 bases spanning the gap.

The rearrangement joins TRBV11-2 to TRBJ2-3; 10 positions agree with TRBD2. The CDR3 is made up of 18 amino acids. Germline V gene data show CDR1 as SGHAT and CDR2 as FQNNGV. V lost 4 bases, J lost 2 bases, and 12 bases stayed unmatched. CDR3 sequence reads: CASSWNLAGAPHTDTQYF. The CDR3 DNA is TGTGCCAGCAGCTGGAATCTAGCGGGAGCGCCTCACACAGATACGCAGTATTTT.

This clonotype was counted between two and nine times. The chain links TRBV20-1 to TRBJ2-7; 10 positions match TRBD2. The CDR3 sequence is 15 residues long. Trimming at V came to 3 bases and at J to 0 bases, leaving 5 bases not matched to a gene. Germline CDR1 reads DFQATT; CDR2 reads SNEGSKA (reference sequence). CDR3 protein: CSASVSGRSSYEQYF. The DNA of the CDR3 is TGCAGTGCTAGCGTTAGCGGGAGGTCCTCCTACGAGCAGTACTTC.